Listed below are T cell receptor beta chains from one sample, sequenced in a study of blood T cell repertoires in COVID-19. Repertoires were generated with immunoSEQ multiplex PCR, while TCRdb's copy carries only in-frame clones and drops some. Among some 190,000 clones listed, roughly three quarters were seen once. Material: PBMCs or T cells enriched from blood (not recorded which). The receptors derive from a woman in her forties or fifties with acute COVID-19. CDR3s include the opening cysteine and the closing phenylalanine or tryptophan. D genes are given only for firm matches. Clone size appears in some rows only: once, few, many, or a class for an expanded clone.

>once|TRBV4-3|TRBJ2-2|-
TGCGCCAGCAGCCAAAGCACGTGGACTGTCTCGATATTCAACACCGGGGAGCTGTTTTTT
CASSQSTWTVSIFNTGELFF
>once|TRBV5-1|TRBJ1-1|-
TGCGCCAGCAGCTTGGGGCAGGGACTAATCACTGAAGCTTTCTTT
CASSLGQGLITEAFF
>few|TRBV28|TRBJ2-2|TRBD2
TGTGCCGCGCGGGAGGCCGTTAGCGGGGAGCTGTTTTTT
CAAREAVSGELFF
>once|TRBV5-1|TRBJ2-3|TRBD1
TGCGCCAGCAGCCCGGGACAGGAGAACACAGATACGCAGTATTTT
CASSPGQENTDTQYF
>-|TRBV28|TRBJ1-4|TRBD1
TGTGCCAGCAGTCCCCGACAGGGGGCGTTGGATGAAAAACTGTTTTTT
CASSPRQGALDEKLFF
>-|TRBV6-1|TRBJ1-5|TRBD1
TGTGCCAGCAGTGAGGACAGGGTTTGGCAGCCCCAGCATTTT
CASSEDRVWQPQHF
>-|TRBV30|TRBJ1-4|-
TGTGCCTGGAGTCCACCCAGTTCGGGGGGGCCAAGGGAAAAACTGTTTTTT
CAWSPPSSGGPREKLFF
>few|TRBV4-1|TRBJ2-5|TRBD2
TGCGCCAGCAGAAGCCTAGCGGGGGGAACGAAGACCCAGTACTTC
CASRSLAGGTKTQYF
>once|TRBV6-5|TRBJ1-5|-
TGTGCCAGCAGTTACCGATACAGTTCGGATTTCCAGCCCCAGCATTTT
CASSYRYSSDFQPQHF
>-|TRBV30|TRBJ2-1|-
TGTGCCTGGAGCCTGACTGGCAATGAGCAGTTCTTC
CAWSLTGNEQFF
>-|TRBV5-5|TRBJ1-4|TRBD1
TGTGCCAGCAGCCCCGGGACAGGGAGGTACGAAAAACTGTTTTTT
CASSPGTGRYEKLFF